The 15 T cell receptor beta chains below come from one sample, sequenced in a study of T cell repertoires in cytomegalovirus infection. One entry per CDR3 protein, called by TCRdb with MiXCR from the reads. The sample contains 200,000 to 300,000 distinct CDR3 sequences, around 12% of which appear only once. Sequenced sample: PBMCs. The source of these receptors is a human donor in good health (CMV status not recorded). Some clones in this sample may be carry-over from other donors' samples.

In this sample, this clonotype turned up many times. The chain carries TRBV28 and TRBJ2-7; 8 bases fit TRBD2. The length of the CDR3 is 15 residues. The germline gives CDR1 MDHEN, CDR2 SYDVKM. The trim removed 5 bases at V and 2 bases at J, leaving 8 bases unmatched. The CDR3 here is CASSPPGGQTYEQYF. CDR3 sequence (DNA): TGTGCCAGCAGTCCTCCGGGAGGGCAGACCTACGAGCAGTACTTC.

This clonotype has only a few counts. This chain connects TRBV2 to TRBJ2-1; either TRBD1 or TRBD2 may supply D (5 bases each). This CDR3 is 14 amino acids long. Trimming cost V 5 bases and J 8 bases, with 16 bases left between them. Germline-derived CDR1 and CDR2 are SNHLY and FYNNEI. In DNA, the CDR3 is TGTGCCAGCAGTCCCGACCCGGGGCGCGATGAGCAGTTCTTC. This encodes CASSPDPGRDEQFF.

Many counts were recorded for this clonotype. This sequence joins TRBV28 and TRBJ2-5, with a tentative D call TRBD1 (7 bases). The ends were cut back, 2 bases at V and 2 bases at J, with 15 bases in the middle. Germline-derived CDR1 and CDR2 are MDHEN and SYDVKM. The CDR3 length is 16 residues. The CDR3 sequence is CASSLGGGRRQETQYF. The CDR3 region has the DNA TGTGCCAGCAGTTTAGGAGGGGGCCGCCGTCAAGAGACCCAGTACTTC.

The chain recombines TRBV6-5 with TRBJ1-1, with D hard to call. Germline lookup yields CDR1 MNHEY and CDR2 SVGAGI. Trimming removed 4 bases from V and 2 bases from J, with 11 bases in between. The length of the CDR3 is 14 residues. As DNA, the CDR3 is TGTGCCAGCAGTTCCTCTGCCCAAAACACTGAAGCTTTCTTT. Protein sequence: CASSSSAQNTEAFF.

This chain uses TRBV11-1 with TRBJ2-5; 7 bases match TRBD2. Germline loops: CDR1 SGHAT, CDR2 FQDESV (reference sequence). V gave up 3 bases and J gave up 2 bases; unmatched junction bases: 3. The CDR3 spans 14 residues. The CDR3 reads CASSFRDYQETQYF. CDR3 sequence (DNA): TGTGCCAGCAGCTTCCGGGACTATCAAGAGACCCAGTACTTC.

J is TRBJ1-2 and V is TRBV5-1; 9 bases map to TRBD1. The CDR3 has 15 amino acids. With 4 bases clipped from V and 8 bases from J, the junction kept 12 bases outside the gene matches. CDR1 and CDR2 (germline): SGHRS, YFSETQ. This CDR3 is CASSPGTGKFYGYTF. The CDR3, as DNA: TGCGCCAGCAGCCCCGGGACAGGGAAATTCTACGGCTACACCTTC.

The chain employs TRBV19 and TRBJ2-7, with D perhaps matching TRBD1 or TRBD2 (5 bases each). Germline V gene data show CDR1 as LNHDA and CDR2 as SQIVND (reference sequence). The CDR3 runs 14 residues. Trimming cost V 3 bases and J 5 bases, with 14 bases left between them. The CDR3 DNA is TGTGCCAGTAGTATTCTTGGGGACCTCGACGAGCAGTACTTC. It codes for CASSILGDLDEQYF. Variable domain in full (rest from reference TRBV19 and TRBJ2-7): DGGITQSPKYLFRKEGQNVTLSCEQNLNHDAMYWYRQDPGQGLRLIYYSQIVNDFQKGDIAEGYSVSREKKESFPLTVTSAQKNPTAFYLCASSILGDLDEQYFGPGTRLTVT.

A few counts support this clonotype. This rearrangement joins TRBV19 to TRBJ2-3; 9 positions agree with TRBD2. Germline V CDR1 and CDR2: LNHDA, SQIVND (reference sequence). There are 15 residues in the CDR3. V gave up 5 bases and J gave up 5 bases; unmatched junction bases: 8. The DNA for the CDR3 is TGTGCCAGTAGTCCGGGCGGGAGGGCCGGAGATACGCAGTATTTT. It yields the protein CASSPGGRAGDTQYF.

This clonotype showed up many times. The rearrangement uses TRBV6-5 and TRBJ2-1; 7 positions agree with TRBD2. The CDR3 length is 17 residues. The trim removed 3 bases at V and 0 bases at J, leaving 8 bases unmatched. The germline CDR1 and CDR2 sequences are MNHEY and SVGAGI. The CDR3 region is CASSYRMGGGSYNEQFF. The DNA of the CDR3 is TGTGCCAGCAGTTATCGAATGGGCGGGGGCTCCTACAATGAGCAGTTCTTC.

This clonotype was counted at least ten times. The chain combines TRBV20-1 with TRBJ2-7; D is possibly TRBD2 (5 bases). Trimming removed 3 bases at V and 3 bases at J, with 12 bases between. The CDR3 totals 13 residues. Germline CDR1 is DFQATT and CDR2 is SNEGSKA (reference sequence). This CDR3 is CSASSGVYYEQYF. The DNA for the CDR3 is TGCAGTGCTAGTTCCGGGGTATACTACGAGCAGTACTTC.

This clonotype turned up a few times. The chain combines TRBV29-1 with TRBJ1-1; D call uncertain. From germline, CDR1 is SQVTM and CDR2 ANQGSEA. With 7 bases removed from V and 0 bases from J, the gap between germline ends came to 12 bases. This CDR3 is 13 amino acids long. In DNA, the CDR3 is TGCAGCGCTACCGGACGGATGAACACTGAAGCTTTCTTT. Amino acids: CSATGRMNTEAFF.

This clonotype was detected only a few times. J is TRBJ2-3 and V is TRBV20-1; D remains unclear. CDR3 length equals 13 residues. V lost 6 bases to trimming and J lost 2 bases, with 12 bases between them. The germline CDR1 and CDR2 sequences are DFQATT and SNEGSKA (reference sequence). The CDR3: CSAQAGITDTQYF. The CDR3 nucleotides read TGCAGTGCCCAAGCTGGGATCACAGATACGCAGTATTTT.

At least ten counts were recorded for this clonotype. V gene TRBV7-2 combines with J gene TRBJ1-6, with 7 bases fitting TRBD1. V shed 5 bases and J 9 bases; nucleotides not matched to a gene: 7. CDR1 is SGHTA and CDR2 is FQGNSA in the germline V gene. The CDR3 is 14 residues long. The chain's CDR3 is CASSRQGPGSPLHF. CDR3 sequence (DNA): TGTGCCAGCAGCCGACAGGGCCCTGGTTCACCCCTCCACTTT.

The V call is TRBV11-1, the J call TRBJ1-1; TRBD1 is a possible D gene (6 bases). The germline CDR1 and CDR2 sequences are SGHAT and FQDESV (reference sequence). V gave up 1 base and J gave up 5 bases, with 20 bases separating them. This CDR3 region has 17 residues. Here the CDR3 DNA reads TGTGCCAGCAGCTTAGGGGCGGATAACACAGGGTGGACTGAAGCTTTCTTT. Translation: CASSLGADNTGWTEAFF.

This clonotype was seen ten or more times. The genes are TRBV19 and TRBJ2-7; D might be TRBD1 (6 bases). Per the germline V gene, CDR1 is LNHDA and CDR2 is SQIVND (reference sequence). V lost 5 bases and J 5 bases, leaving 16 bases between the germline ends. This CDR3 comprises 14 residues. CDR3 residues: CASSVGRGKDEQYF. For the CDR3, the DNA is TGTGCCAGTAGTGTTGGAAGGGGGAAGGACGAGCAGTACTTC. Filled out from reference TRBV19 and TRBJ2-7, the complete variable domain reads DGGITQSPKYLFRKEGQNVTLSCEQNLNHDAMYWYRQDPGQGLRLIYYSQIVNDFQKGDIAEGYSVSREKKESFPLTVTSAQKNPTAFYLCASSVGRGKDEQYFGPGTRLTVT.